The 17 T cell receptor beta chains below all came from one sample that was sequenced in a study of T cells in localized non-small cell lung cancer. TCRdb's table, derived via immunoSEQ multiplex PCR, lists solely in-frame clones and lacks some. Of roughly 38,000 clones listed, 88% are singletons. The source material was peripheral blood, sampled before any cancer treatment. The receptors stem from a woman between 35 and 70 years old with stage I lung adenocarcinoma.

This chain uses TRBV29-1 with TRBJ2-5, with 10 bases that match TRBD1. Germline V gives CDR1 SQVTM, CDR2 ANQGSEA. This CDR3 comprises 13 residues. Trimming took 6 bases from V and 5 from J; bases not matched to a gene: 6. The CDR3 loop is CSVGTGAGETQYF. The DNA of the CDR3 is TGCAGCGTGGGGACAGGGGCGGGGGAGACCCAGTACTTC.

This chain links TRBV7-2 with TRBJ2-3; a weak D match, TRBD1 (6 bases). There are 14 residues in the CDR3. Germline CDR1 and CDR2: SGHTA and FQGNSA. With 1 base removed from V and 9 bases from J, the gap between germline ends came to 14 bases. The CDR3: CASSLGLPGATQYF. The CDR3 nucleotides read TGTGCCAGCAGCTTAGGACTTCCAGGGGCGACGCAGTATTTT.

The CDR3 nucleotides read TGTGCCAGCAGCCGCGGAATCCTTGGCTACACCTTC. It translates to CASSRGILGYTF. This chain joins TRBV28 and TRBJ1-2; D gene uncertain. Trimming pared 6 bases from V and 7 bases from J, leaving 12 bases between. The CDR3 length is 12 residues. CDR1 is MDHEN and CDR2 is SYDVKM in the germline V gene.

The chain uses TRBV6-1 and TRBJ2-3; 7 bases line up with TRBD2. CDR3 size: 17 residues. Germline V gene data show CDR1 as MNHNS and CDR2 as SASEGT. J was trimmed by 5 bases and V by 4 bases; bases with no gene match: 15. The CDR3 is CASSGGWEGEVGDTQYF. CDR3 bases: TGTGCCAGCAGTGGGGGGTGGGAGGGAGAAGTGGGAGATACGCAGTATTTT.

The chain couples TRBV28 to TRBJ2-6, with 7 bases that match TRBD1. The V and J ends lost 5 bases and 0 bases, in that order; junction bases with no gene match: 4. Germline CDR1 reads MDHEN; CDR2 reads SYDVKM. The CDR3 spans 16 residues. The CDR3 sequence: CASSPWDSSGANVLTF. The CDR3 DNA sequence: TGTGCCAGCAGTCCCTGGGACAGCTCTGGGGCCAACGTCCTGACTTTC.

With respect to this clone: This CDR3 fails to terminate in the conserved phenylalanine or tryptophan, so it likely reflects a read error. The DNA is left out, because the CDR3 cannot be placed on it with certainty; the CDR3 is given as TCRdb lists it. V is TRBV28 and J is TRBJ2-7. The germline V gene has CDR1 MDHEN and CDR2 SYDVKM. The CDR3 is made up of 11 amino acids, end residues included. Here the CDR3 reads CASSQDGRQPL.

The rearrangement uses TRBV28 and TRBJ2-3; TRBD2 aligns across 16 bases. The CDR3 covers 18 residues. CDR1 is MDHEN, CDR2 SYDVKM, per germline. The V and J ends lost 6 bases and 4 bases, in that order; junction bases with no gene match: 10. The CDR3: CASSSGTSGRAGADTQYF. CDR3 bases: TGTGCCAGCAGCTCCGGGACTAGCGGGAGGGCCGGGGCAGATACGCAGTATTTT.

For the CDR3, the DNA is TGTGCCAGCAGTCCCCCTAGCGGGAGAGTAACCGGGGAGCTGTTTTTT. It encodes CASSPPSGRVTGELFF. The rearrangement links TRBV7-8 to TRBJ2-2; 10 positions agree with TRBD2. V lost 6 bases to trimming and J lost 5 bases; unmatched junction nucleotides: 9. Per germline, CDR1 SGHVS and CDR2 FQNEAQ. This CDR3 is built from 16 residues. The full variable domain, its missing parts supplied by reference TRBV7-8 and TRBJ2-2, is GAGVSQSPRYKVAKRGQDVALRCDPISGHVSLFWYQQALGQGPEFLTYFQNEAQLDKSGLPSDRFFAERPEGSVSTLKIQRTQQEDSAVYLCASSPPSGRVTGELFFGEGSRLTVL.

The rearrangement joins TRBV5-6 to TRBJ2-7; 11 bases agree with TRBD1. Germline V gene lookup returns CDR1 SGHDT and CDR2 YYEEEE. This CDR3 has 15 amino acids. The junction had 9 bases not matched to a gene; V was cut back by 4 bases and J by 6 bases. The CDR3 here is CASSTSGQGAVEQYF. CDR3 DNA sequence: TGTGCCAGCAGCACATCCGGACAGGGGGCCGTCGAGCAGTACTTC.

The chain couples TRBV18 to TRBJ1-5, with TRBD1 as a possible D gene (5 bases). The CDR3 loop spans 13 amino acids. The V and J ends lost 6 bases and 1 base respectively, with 7 bases between them. In germline, CDR1 is KGHSH, CDR2 LQKENI. This chain's CDR3 is CASSEGSNQPQHF. The DNA of the CDR3 is TGTGCCAGCTCGGAGGGGAGCAATCAGCCCCAGCATTTT.

This sequence joins TRBV7-3 and TRBJ2-3; D is unclear. The CDR3 spans 14 residues. Looked up from germline, CDR1 is SGHTA and CDR2 is FQGTGA. The V end lost 1 base, the J end lost 3 bases, and 8 bases lay between the germline ends. CDR3 residues: CASSLSHSTDTQYF. As DNA, the CDR3 is TGTGCCAGCAGCTTAAGTCACAGTACAGATACGCAGTATTTT.

The chain is built from TRBV5-1 and TRBJ2-1, with TRBD1 as a possible D gene (5 bases). The CDR3 runs 17 residues. Germline-derived CDR1 and CDR2 are SGHRS and YFSETQ. Trimming removed 4 bases from V and 6 bases from J, with 23 bases in between. Here the CDR3 DNA reads TGCGCCAGCAGCCCTAACCCTCAGGGTCGCATTGGCAATGAGCAGTTCTTC. Protein product: CASSPNPQGRIGNEQFF.

The chain has TRBV5-1 and TRBJ2-7, with D unresolved. This CDR3 is built from 15 residues. In germline, CDR1 is SGHRS, CDR2 YFSETQ. V was shortened by 0 bases and J by 6 bases, with 16 bases between the two germline ends. The CDR3 is CASSLAFVASPEQYF. The CDR3 nucleotides read TGCGCCAGCAGCTTGGCCTTTGTTGCCAGCCCCGAGCAGTACTTC.

The V gene is TRBV7-2, the J gene TRBJ1-5, with 10 bases that match TRBD1. J lost 4 bases, V lost 5 bases, and 8 bases had no gene match. Germline-derived CDR1 and CDR2 are SGHTA and FQGNSA. CDR3 size: 16 residues. CDR3 nucleotides: TGTGCCAGCAGCCTAGAGGGGACAGGGGTTAATCAGCCCCAGCATTTT. Amino acid sequence: CASSLEGTGVNQPQHF. The variable domain in full, completed from reference TRBV7-2 and TRBJ1-5, reads GAGVSQSPSNKVTEKGKDVELRCDPISGHTALYWYRQSLGQGLEFLIYFQGNSAPDKSGLPSDRFSAERTGGSVSTLTIQRTQQEDSAVYLCASSLEGTGVNQPQHFGDGTRLSIL.

This clone was seen just once. Here the CDR3 reads CASSEQNYEQYF. The CDR3 bases are TGTGCCAGCAGTGAACAGAACTACGAGCAGTACTTC. The genes are TRBV2 and TRBJ2-7, with D unresolved. Germline loops: CDR1 SNHLY, CDR2 FYNNEI. CDR3 length: 12 amino acids. Deletions cut 2 bases from V and 3 bases from J, with 5 bases between.

This sequence joins TRBV2 and TRBJ2-6, with D hard to call. Trimming pared 7 bases from V and 1 base from J, leaving 11 bases between. The CDR3 covers 15 residues. CDR1 and CDR2 from the germline V gene are SNHLY and FYNNEI. The chain's CDR3 is CASNGLVSGANVLTF. In DNA form, the CDR3 reads TGTGCCAGCAATGGGTTGGTTTCTGGGGCCAACGTCCTGACTTTC.

The chain links TRBV19 to TRBJ2-2; D may be TRBD1 (5 bases). V was shortened by 7 bases and J by 5 bases, with 8 bases between the two germline ends. The CDR3 runs to 12 residues. CDR1 and CDR2 (germline): LNHDA, SQIVND (reference sequence). The CDR3 nucleotides are TGTGCCAGTAAACACAGGACCGGGGAGCTGTTTTTT. Amino acids: CASKHRTGELFF. The full variable domain, rest sourced from reference TRBV19 and TRBJ2-2, is DGGITQSPKYLFRKEGQNVTLSCEQNLNHDAMYWYRQDPGQGLRLIYYSQIVNDFQKGDIAEGYSVSREKKESFPLTVTSAQKNPTAFYLCASKHRTGELFFGEGSRLTVL.